The rows below give T cell receptor beta chains drawn from one sample of a study of blood T cells in healthy people across ages. TCRdb ran MiXCR on the 5' RACE reads and lists one entry per CDR3 protein. The sample lists approximately 830,000 distinct CDR3 sequences; about 59% were seen once. The material sequenced was blood. Receptor source: a young man in good health. Each CDR3 is given with its conserved first and last residue. The D gene is left open where the match is weak. Size is omitted from some rows. Given values are once, few, many or a class for expanded clones.

j_gene	d_gene	v_gene	abundance	CDR3aa	CDR3nt
TRBJ2-4	.	TRBV9	.	CASSASLAKNIQYF	TGTGCCAGCAGCGCGTCATTAGCCAAAAACATTCAGTACTTC
TRBJ2-7	.	TRBV10-3	.	CAISGGVYSSYEQYF	TGTGCCATCAGTGGAGGGGTATATAGCTCCTACGAGCAGTACTTC
TRBJ2-7	TRBD2	TRBV29-1	.	CSVEDGGGLGSYEQYF	TGCAGCGTTGAGGATGGAGGGGGACTAGGGTCCTACGAGCAGTACTTC
TRBJ2-7	TRBD1	TRBV30	.	CACLQEGQGADEQYF	TGTGCCTGCCTCCAAGAGGGACAGGGGGCCGACGAGCAGTACTTC
TRBJ2-1	.	TRBV6-2/TRBV6-3	.	CASTKQVPAYNEQFF	TGTGCCAGCACCAAGCAAGTCCCTGCCTACAATGAGCAGTTCTTC
TRBJ1-1	.	TRBV12-3/TRBV12-4	.	CASSRSVMNTEAFF	TGTGCCAGCAGCAGGAGTGTAATGAACACTGAAGCTTTCTTT
TRBJ2-5	TRBD2	TRBV3-1	few	CASSQVAGREQYF	TGTGCCAGCAGCCAAGTAGCAGGGCGGGAGCAGTACTTC
TRBJ2-5	.	TRBV15	once	CATSRPGGGPQETQYF	TGTGCCACCAGCAGACCCGGTGGGGGACCGCAAGAGACCCAGTACTTC
TRBJ2-2	.	TRBV7-3	.	CASSAIPGELFF	TGTGCCAGCAGCGCCATCCCCGGGGAGCTGTTTTTT
TRBJ2-7	.	TRBV7-2	once	CASSLSRVEQYF	TGTGCCAGCAGCTTATCCAGGGTCGAGCAGTACTTC
TRBJ2-1	.	TRBV10-3	.	CAISEALGGTNNEQFF	TGTGCCATCAGTGAGGCCCTTGGGGGCACCAACAATGAGCAGTTCTTC
TRBJ2-5	.	TRBV29-1	.	CSAGEGGPHEQYF	TGCAGCGCCGGGGAGGGGGGGCCACATGAGCAGTACTTC
TRBJ2-3	.	TRBV2	.	CASSDGFGIPDTQYF	TGTGCCAGCAGTGATGGATTCGGAATCCCAGATACGCAGTATTTT
TRBJ1-2	.	TRBV7-9	few	CASSPTEGYGYTF	TGTGCCAGCAGCCCAACAGAGGGCTATGGCTACACCTTC
TRBJ2-1	TRBD2	TRBV27	.	CASSPLGTSGAYNEQFF	TGTGCCAGCAGTCCCCTTGGGACTAGCGGGGCGTACAATGAGCAGTTCTTC
TRBJ2-1	.	TRBV6-5	.	CASSYIKGPFEQFF	TGTGCCAGCAGTTACATAAAGGGCCCGTTTGAGCAGTTCTTC
TRBJ2-7	.	TRBV4-2	.	CASSQECRAEQYF	TGTGCCAGCAGCCAAGAGTGCAGGGCCGAGCAGTACTTC
TRBJ2-5	TRBD2	TRBV9	once	CASSVEGGSGGTQYF	TGTGCCAGCAGCGTAGAGGGAGGGTCTGGAGGGACCCAGTACTTC
TRBJ2-1	TRBD1	TRBV6-5	.	CASSTGGYEQFF	TGTGCCAGCAGTACAGGGGGCTATGAGCAGTTCTTC
TRBJ2-5	TRBD1	TRBV20-1	.	CSARERTGDLQETQYF	TGCAGTGCTAGAGAAAGGACAGGGGACCTCCAAGAGACCCAGTACTTC
TRBJ1-1	.	TRBV11-1	.	CASSPVGVNTEAFF	TGTGCCAGCAGCCCTGTAGGGGTGAACACTGAAGCTTTCTTT
TRBJ2-5	.	TRBV5-1	.	CASSSGGGVGKTQYF	TGCGCCAGCAGCTCAGGTGGAGGGGTCGGAAAGACCCAGTACTTC
TRBJ1-5	TRBD1	TRBV28	.	CASSTAGQGNQPQHF	TGTGCCAGCAGTACAGCCGGACAGGGTAATCAGCCCCAGCATTTT
TRBJ2-7	.	TRBV6-5	.	CASSYSYSSYEQYF	TGTGCCAGCAGTTACTCGTACAGCTCCTACGAGCAGTACTTC
TRBJ2-3	TRBD2	TRBV6-2/TRBV6-3	.	CASSYNAGTSGLSTDTQYF	TGTGCCAGCAGTTACAACGCCGGGACTAGCGGATTAAGCACAGATACGCAGTATTTT
TRBJ1-2	TRBD1	TRBV20-1	once	CSAARQGTNYGYTF	TGCAGTGCCGCCCGACAGGGGACTAACTATGGCTACACCTTC
TRBJ1-4	TRBD1	TRBV14	few	CASSPRGDSPRTNEKLFF	TGTGCCAGCAGCCCTCGTGGGGACAGTCCTCGGACTAATGAAAAACTGTTTTTT
TRBJ2-5	.	TRBV7-2	.	CASSLRPVETQYF	TGTGCCAGCAGCTTAAGGCCGGTTGAGACCCAGTACTTC
TRBJ2-3	.	TRBV7-2	.	CVSSSAGAITDTQYF	TGTGTCAGCAGCTCAGCCGGGGCCATCACAGATACGCAGTATTTT
TRBJ2-7	.	TRBV28	few	CASTGQLYEQYF	TGTGCCAGCACCGGACAGCTCTACGAGCAGTACTTC
TRBJ1-5	TRBD1	TRBV4-1	.	CAGSLYRQGNQPQHF	TGCGCCGGCAGCCTATATAGACAGGGAAATCAGCCCCAGCATTTT
TRBJ2-5	TRBD1	TRBV7-2	many	CASSFRDRVRETQYF	TGTGCCAGCAGCTTTCGGGACAGGGTCCGAGAGACCCAGTACTTC
TRBJ2-3	.	TRBV12-3/TRBV12-4	.	CASSFGTPGDTQYF	TGTGCCAGCAGTTTTGGGACCCCCGGAGATACGCAGTATTTT
TRBJ2-7	TRBD1	TRBV20-1	.	CSAHGQGPSYEQYF	TGCAGTGCCCACGGACAGGGGCCATCCTACGAGCAGTACTTC
TRBJ2-3	TRBD1	TRBV25-1	.	CASSEYRTGDTQYF	TGTGCCAGCAGTGAATATAGGACAGGGGATACGCAGTATTTT
TRBJ2-5	TRBD1	TRBV29-1	.	CSVGTGGSETQYF	TGCAGCGTGGGGACAGGGGGATCAGAGACCCAGTACTTC
TRBJ2-6	.	TRBV6-1	.	CASSESGLPLRSGANVLTF	TGTGCCAGCAGTGAGTCGGGGCTGCCCCTGCGCTCTGGGGCCAACGTCCTGACTTTC
TRBJ1-2	.	TRBV2	once	CASSANGVGGDYGYTF	TGTGCCAGCAGTGCTAATGGAGTTGGGGGCGACTATGGCTACACCTTC
TRBJ2-3	.	TRBV6-2/TRBV6-3	.	CASSYFVGVTDTQYF	TGTGCCAGCAGTTACTTCGTGGGGGTAACAGATACGCAGTATTTT
TRBJ1-2	TRBD1	TRBV12-3/TRBV12-4	.	CASSLFGDSYGYTF	TGTGCCAGCAGTTTATTTGGGGACAGCTATGGCTACACCTTC
TRBJ2-1	TRBD1	TRBV7-2	.	CASSVGTERFF	TGTGCCAGCAGCGTCGGGACAGAACGGTTCTTC
TRBJ2-4	.	TRBV30	.	CASVGAKNIQYF	TGTGCCTCCGTGGGGGCCAAAAACATTCAGTACTTC
TRBJ2-1	.	TRBV6-5	.	CASSYSRGDEQFF	TGTGCCAGCAGTTACTCTCGAGGGGATGAGCAGTTCTTC
TRBJ1-2	TRBD1	TRBV29-1	.	CSVGQGGSSRGYTF	TGCAGCGTAGGACAGGGCGGATCGTCAAGGGGCTACACCTTC
TRBJ1-4	.	TRBV4-3	.	CASSPAGDGNEKLFF	TGCGCCAGCAGCCCCGCAGGGGACGGGAATGAAAAACTGTTTTTT
TRBJ1-2	.	TRBV3-1	few	CASSQERAANYGYTF	TGTGCCAGCAGCCAAGAGCGGGCGGCTAACTATGGCTACACCTTC